Presented here are 31 T cell receptor beta chains from one specimen sequenced in a study of OX40 agonist ivuxolimab in advanced cancers. Assay: immunoSEQ multiplex PCR; the TCRdb copy retains only in-frame clones and omits some. Seen here are about 62,000 clones, 75% to 90% observed once, and the top ten hold under 4.5%. The source was CD4+ or CD8+ T cells sorted from blood, collected in a trial of the OX40 agonist ivuxolimab. The receptors here all came from an adult with an advanced solid tumor such as melanoma, head and neck, liver or kidney cancer.

The chain links TRBV2 to TRBJ2-1; D is perhaps TRBD1 (5 bases). V was cut by 7 bases and J by 5 bases, with 12 bases left in between. CDR1 is SNHLY, CDR2 FYNNEI, per germline. The CDR3 runs to 13 residues. CDR3 residues: CASNRDRNNEQFF. In nucleotides, the CDR3 is TGTGCCAGCAATCGAGACAGAAACAATGAGCAGTTCTTC.

This clone came up once. This sequence joins TRBV6-1 and TRBJ2-3; D is unresolved. V gave up 2 bases and J gave up 2 bases, with 11 bases separating them. The length of the CDR3 is 15 residues. Germline CDR1 reads MNHNS; CDR2 reads SASEGT. As DNA, the CDR3 is TGTGCCAGCAGTGAAATGTTAGCTACCACAGATACGCAGTATTTT. This codes for CASSEMLATTDTQYF.

This clone is a singleton in its sample. The CDR3 nucleotides read TGTGCCAGCAGTTACTCCCTAGCGGGAGCTAATGAGCAGTTCTTC. This gives the protein CASSYSLAGANEQFF. The rearrangement links TRBV6-6 to TRBJ2-1, with 10 bases matching TRBD2. The CDR3 is made up of 15 amino acids. The germline V gene has CDR1 MNHNY and CDR2 SVGAGI (reference sequence). The V and J ends lost 0 bases and 7 bases, in that order; junction bases with no gene match: 3.

This clone was detected only a few times. The V and J genes are TRBV15 and TRBJ1-1, with D uncertain. Germline-derived CDR1 and CDR2 are LNHNV and YYDKDF (reference sequence). Trimming took off 4 bases at V and 1 base at J, with 7 bases between the two ends. This CDR3 contains 13 residues. DNA of the CDR3: TGTGCCACCAGCATCACGTGGAACACTGAAGCTTTCTTT. It yields the protein CATSITWNTEAFF.

The J gene is TRBJ2-1, the V gene TRBV25-1; D call uncertain. Germline lookup yields CDR1 MGHDK and CDR2 SYGVNS. The CDR3 spans 15 residues. V gave up 6 bases and J gave up 5 bases, with 17 bases separating them. The CDR3 here is CASSPFESVDNEQFF. The CDR3, as DNA: TGTGCCAGCAGCCCCTTTGAAAGCGTGGACAATGAGCAGTTCTTC.

This clone was detected only once. The junction departs from germline at one end; a sequencing error may be responsible. This sample also contains other DNA sequences that code for the same CDR3. This chain links TRBV19 with TRBJ2-3, with a weak D call TRBD2 (7 bases). The CDR3 spans 15 residues. CDR1 and CDR2 (germline): LNHDA, SQIVND (reference sequence). The CDR3 region is CASSRGGTSTDTQYF. In DNA form, the CDR3 reads TGTGCCAGCAGTAGGGGGGGTACTAGCACAGATACGCAGTATTTT.

The CDR3 reads CASKGTGINYGYTF. The DNA of the CDR3 is TGTGCCAGCAAGGGGACAGGAATAAACTATGGCTACACCTTC. The chain has TRBV28 and TRBJ1-2, with 8 bases lining up with TRBD1. This CDR3 contains 14 residues. Trimming took 7 bases from V and 2 from J; bases not matched to a gene: 6. The germline CDR1 and CDR2 sequences are MDHEN and SYDVKM.

V is TRBV9 and J is TRBJ2-5; TRBD2 agrees at 8 bases. The CDR3 loop spans 14 amino acids. V lost 0 bases and J lost 5; bases outside the gene matches: 3. The V gene's germline CDR1 is SGDLS and CDR2 YYNGEE. In DNA form, the CDR3 reads TGTGCCAGCAGCGTAGCTAGCGGGCACGAGACCCAGTACTTC. It encodes CASSVASGHETQYF.

The rearrangement joins TRBV28 to TRBJ2-7, with D unclear. V was clipped by 6 bases and J by 5 bases, with 14 bases between them. Germline CDR1 is MDHEN and CDR2 is SYDVKM. The CDR3 is 13 amino acids. The CDR3: CASRPGHVHEQYF. In DNA form, the CDR3 reads TGTGCCAGCAGGCCGGGTCATGTCCACGAGCAGTACTTC.

This clone was detected once. This chain connects TRBV20-1 to TRBJ2-3; D uncertain. CDR3 length: 11 residues. V lost 4 bases to trimming and J lost 4 bases, with 6 bases between them. The germline V gene has CDR1 DFQATT and CDR2 SNEGSKA (reference sequence). CDR3 in DNA: TGCAGTGCTATTATTGCAGATACGCAGTATTTT. It specifies CSAIIADTQYF.

The chain is built from TRBV4-1 and TRBJ1-4, with a possible D match to TRBD1 (6 bases). This CDR3 has 15 residues. The V and J ends lost 3 bases and 6 bases respectively, with 14 bases between them. CDR1 is MGHRA and CDR2 is YSYEKL in the germline V gene. DNA for the CDR3: TGCGCCAGCAGCCAGAGGGGGTTAGAGGATGAAAAACTGTTTTTT. This translates into CASSQRGLEDEKLFF.

In its sample, this clone was seen once. The chain uses TRBV6-1 and TRBJ2-4, with 8 bases fitting TRBD2. V shed 2 bases, J shed 8 bases, and the junction held 5 bases outside the gene matches. This CDR3 region has 14 residues. Germline values: CDR1 MNHNS, CDR2 SASEGT. The CDR3 here is CASSETSGKDIQYF. CDR3 bases: TGTGCCAGCAGTGAAACTAGCGGCAAGGACATTCAGTACTTC.

The V gene is TRBV5-8, the J gene TRBJ2-1; 14 bases are shared with TRBD2. The CDR3 is 16 residues long. V lost 3 bases, J lost 6 bases, and 5 bases stayed unmatched. The germline CDR1 and CDR2 sequences are SGHTS and YDEGEE. The CDR3 loop reads CASSSTGTSGSNEQFF. CDR3 bases: TGTGCCAGCAGCTCCACCGGGACTAGCGGGAGCAATGAGCAGTTCTTC.

This chain connects TRBV5-4 to TRBJ2-7; the D is unclear. This CDR3 region has 14 residues. Germline-derived CDR1 and CDR2 are SGHNT and YYREEE (reference sequence). V was cut by 4 bases and J by 0 bases, with 11 bases left in between. CDR3 coding DNA: TGTGCCAGCAGCCAAGACATTTTCTCCTACGAGCAGTACTTC. Residues: CASSQDIFSYEQYF. Together with reference TRBV5-4 and TRBJ2-7, the CDR3 gives the full variable domain: ETGVTQSPTHLIKTRGQQVTLRCSSQSGHNTVSWYQQALGQGPQFIFQYYREEENGRGNFPPRFSGLQFPNYSSELNVNALELDDSALYLCASSQDIFSYEQYFGPGTRLTVT.

This chain connects TRBV6-6 to TRBJ1-6; D possibly corresponds to TRBD1 (5 bases). V lost 0 bases, J lost 2 bases, and 8 bases lay in between. Germline assignment: CDR1 MNHNY and CDR2 SVGAGI (reference sequence). The CDR3 contains 16 residues. The CDR3 spells CASSYSTATYNSPLHF. The CDR3 DNA reads TGTGCCAGCAGTTACTCGACAGCCACCTATAATTCACCCCTCCACTTT.

J is TRBJ1-5 and V is TRBV19; 8 bases fit TRBD1. The germline V gene has CDR1 LNHDA and CDR2 SQIVND (reference sequence). This CDR3 contains 15 residues. V lost 5 bases, J lost 0 bases, and 3 bases stayed unmatched. CDR3 region: CASSAQGDSNQPQHF. In nucleotides, the CDR3 is TGTGCCAGTAGTGCACAGGGGGATAGCAATCAGCCCCAGCATTTT.

In DNA form, the CDR3 reads TGTGCCATCAGTCTGGACGGACTGGCGAACACCGGGGAGCTGTTTTTT. Protein sequence: CAISLDGLANTGELFF. The V call is TRBV10-3, the J call TRBJ2-2, with a tentative D call TRBD2 (5 bases). In germline, CDR1 is ENHRY, CDR2 SYGVKD. The CDR3 extends over 16 amino acids. V dropped 5 bases and J dropped 0 bases, with 13 bases sitting between them.

This chain connects TRBV6-6 to TRBJ1-2; 10 bases agree with TRBD1. Germline-derived CDR1 and CDR2 are MNHNY and SVGAGI (reference sequence). V lost 5 bases, J lost 8 bases, and 5 bases stayed unmatched. The CDR3 has 13 amino acids. DNA of the CDR3: TGTGCCAGCAGTCTAGGGACAGGGGAAGGCTACACCTTC. Its protein product is CASSLGTGEGYTF.

The CDR3 sequence: CASSLGLAGNEQFF. The CDR3 region has the DNA TGTGCCAGCAGCTTAGGCCTAGCGGGAAATGAGCAGTTCTTC. The chain couples TRBV7-6 to TRBJ2-1; 9 bases map to TRBD2. The V gene's germline CDR1 is SGHVS and CDR2 FNYEAQ. After removal of 1 base from V and 7 bases from J, the junction contained 2 bases not matched to a gene. The CDR3 length is 14 residues. The whole variable domain, filled in from reference TRBV7-6 and TRBJ2-1, reads GAGVSQSPRYKVTKRGQDVALRCDPISGHVSLYWYRQALGQGPEFLTYFNYEAQQDKSGLPNDRFSAERPEGSISTLTIQRTEQRDSAMYRCASSLGLAGNEQFFGPGTRLTVL.

The chain uses TRBV7-8 and TRBJ2-3; D unclear. The length of the CDR3 is 14 residues. The germline V gene encodes CDR1 SGHVS and CDR2 FQNEAQ. Trimming stripped 5 bases from V and 2 bases from J, with 11 bases between. DNA for the CDR3: TGTGCCAGCAGCCCCACGCGGTTCACAGATACGCAGTATTTT. The encoded protein is CASSPTRFTDTQYF.

The chain recombines TRBV5-6 with TRBJ2-7, with 7 bases fitting TRBD2. CDR1 is SGHDT, CDR2 YYEEEE, per germline. With V trimmed by 3 bases and J by 3 bases, 12 bases remained unmatched. The CDR3 has 16 residues. The CDR3 region is CASSSRLAWRDYEQYF. The CDR3, as DNA: TGTGCCAGCAGCTCCAGACTAGCTTGGAGGGACTACGAGCAGTACTTC.

The chain employs TRBV2 and TRBJ2-3; D call uncertain. The CDR3 is 14 residues long. The germline V gene encodes CDR1 SNHLY and CDR2 FYNNEI. The V end lost 4 bases, the J end lost 0 bases, and 8 bases lay between the germline ends. The CDR3 here is CASSVHLSTDTQYF. The CDR3 DNA is TGTGCCAGCAGTGTCCACTTAAGCACAGATACGCAGTATTTT.

The chain uses TRBV6-1 and TRBJ2-3, with a tentative D call TRBD1 (6 bases). CDR3 length equals 14 residues. The germline gives CDR1 MNHNS, CDR2 SASEGT. Trimming cost V 6 bases and J 6 bases, with 16 bases left between them. In DNA, the CDR3 is TGTGCCAGCAGCGATCAACAGGGCTCGGATACGCAGTATTTT. It codes for CASSDQQGSDTQYF.

The chain combines TRBV19 with TRBJ2-3, with no clear D. This CDR3 has 16 amino acids. V was trimmed by 0 bases and J by 2 bases, leaving 12 bases between them. CDR1 is LNHDA, CDR2 SQIVND, per germline (reference sequence). The DNA for the CDR3 is TGTGCCAGTAGTATAGACCCTTTGAGTTACACAGATACGCAGTATTTT. Protein product: CASSIDPLSYTDTQYF.

The rearrangement links TRBV7-2 to TRBJ2-7; 11 positions match TRBD2. The CDR3 totals 14 residues. Germline V gives CDR1 SGHTA, CDR2 FQGNSA. The junction had 8 bases not matched to a gene; V was cut back by 4 bases and J by 9 bases. In nucleotides, the CDR3 is TGTGCCAGCAGCTCCGGGACTAGCGGCAGTCGGCAGTACTTC. Residues: CASSSGTSGSRQYF.

V is TRBV7-2 and J is TRBJ1-2; TRBD1 aligns across 8 bases. The V segment lost 4 bases and the J segment 4 bases; nucleotides outside the gene matches: 14. This CDR3 comprises 17 residues. Germline CDR1 is SGHTA and CDR2 is FQGNSA. The CDR3 region is CASSSPTTGDRSYGYTF. In DNA, the CDR3 is TGTGCCAGCAGCTCGCCCACGACAGGGGATAGAAGCTATGGCTACACCTTC.

V usage is TRBV13 and J usage is TRBJ2-7; 13 bases are shared with TRBD2. The V and J ends lost 5 bases and 0 bases, in that order; junction bases with no gene match: 7. In germline, CDR1 is PRHDT, CDR2 FYEKMQ (reference sequence). This CDR3 has 17 amino acids. CDR3 DNA: TGTGCCAGCAGCCCGCGGACTAGCGGGGGCCCCTCCTACGAGCAGTACTTC. Translated: CASSPRTSGGPSYEQYF.

The chain combines TRBV19 with TRBJ2-3; 10 bases fit TRBD1. Germline V CDR1 and CDR2: LNHDA, SQIVND (reference sequence). The CDR3 has 15 residues. After removal of 6 bases from V and 2 bases from J, the junction contained 5 bases not matched to a gene. The CDR3 sequence is CASRGQGVNTDTQYF. CDR3 nucleotide sequence: TGTGCCAGTAGAGGACAGGGGGTGAACACAGATACGCAGTATTTT. The entire variable domain, with the rest obtained from reference TRBV19 and TRBJ2-3, is as follows: DGGITQSPKYLFRKEGQNVTLSCEQNLNHDAMYWYRQDPGQGLRLIYYSQIVNDFQKGDIAEGYSVSREKKESFPLTVTSAQKNPTAFYLCASRGQGVNTDTQYFGPGTRLTVL.

J is TRBJ1-1 and V is TRBV9; D perhaps matches TRBD1 (5 bases). CDR1 and CDR2 from the germline V gene are SGDLS and YYNGEE. V lost 3 bases, J lost 1 base, and 13 bases lay in between. CDR3 length: 15 residues. The DNA of the CDR3 is TGTGCCAGCAGCGACCCCGGGACGGCGAACACTGAAGCTTTCTTT. This gives the protein CASSDPGTANTEAFF.

The rearrangement uses TRBV5-1 and TRBJ1-6; D is unresolved. The germline V gene has CDR1 SGHRS and CDR2 YFSETQ. Trimming cost V 0 bases and J 7 bases, with 8 bases left between them. This CDR3 has 14 residues. This CDR3 is CASSLETKNSPLHF. As DNA, the CDR3 is TGCGCCAGCAGCTTGGAGACAAAGAATTCACCCCTCCACTTT. Supplemented by reference TRBV5-1 and TRBJ1-6, the full variable domain reads KAGVTQTPRYLIKTRGQQVTLSCSPISGHRSVSWYQQTPGQGLQFLFEYFSETQRNKGNFPGRFSGRQFSNSRSEMNVSTLELGDSALYLCASSLETKNSPLHFGNGTRLTVT.

This clone counts as medium-sized. V is TRBV5-1 and J is TRBJ1-4; D gene ambiguous. Trimming took 0 bases from V and 2 from J, leaving 5 bases between them. This CDR3 has 14 residues. The V gene's germline CDR1 is SGHRS and CDR2 YFSETQ. The CDR3 is CASSLGATNEKLFF. As DNA, the CDR3 is TGCGCCAGCAGCTTGGGGGCTACTAATGAAAAACTGTTTTTT.